This T cell receptor beta chain was obtained from a study of graft-versus-host responses after intestinal transplantation. Study conclusions and caveats: GvH clonotypes were identified within recipient marrow, with a subset emerging first in ileum or blood.

As regards this clone: Its antigen remains unknown.

Here immunoSEQ multiplex PCR was the method, and the copy in TCRdb shows in-frame clones only, minus some. Of about 40,000 clones detected, under 95% appear once; the ten largest clones hold over 2%. The sample consisted of PBMCs, taken 300 to 330 days after intestinal transplant. The TCR was taken from a human patient who received an intestinal transplant, so some T cells may come from the graft donor.

This CDR3 reads CASSWGEDTEAFF. The CDR3 DNA follows: TGTGCCAGCAGTTGGGGGGAGGACACTGAAGCTTTCTTT. This sequence joins TRBV2 and TRBJ1-1; tentative D call: TRBD1 (5 bases). V was shortened by 5 bases and J by 3 bases, with 10 bases between the two germline ends. The CDR3 length is 13 residues. Germline V gene sequence: CDR1 SNHLY, CDR2 FYNNEI. The full variable domain, in which reference TRBV2 and TRBJ1-1 provide the parts outside the CDR3, is EPEVTQTPSHQVTQMGQEVILRCVPISNHLYFYWYRQILGQKVEFLVSFYNNEISEKSEIFDDQFSVERPDGSNFTLKIRSTKLEDSAMYFCASSWGEDTEAFFGQGTRLTVV.